The table lists the clone carrying this T cell receptor (beta chain) with a count of one. Its cognate antigen is unknown. These data originate in a study of type 1 regulatory T cells. There are 15 residues in the CDR3. Germline CDR1 MNHEY, CDR2 SMNVEV (reference sequence). V shed 3 bases, J shed 5 bases, and the junction held 9 bases outside the gene matches. TCRdb re-called the reads with MiXCR, one entry per CDR3 protein. Among more than 20,000 distinct CDR3 sequences listed, about two thirds were seen once. The chain links TRBV27 to TRBJ1-1; 7 bases align to TRBD1. The material sequenced was cultured T cells, either the whole culture or a sorted T cell fraction (not recorded which). Documented subset: Tr1-enriched cell product generated in vitro against host alloantigens. This TCR was recovered from a human donor in good health. CDR3 in amino acids: CASSFGRGRGTEAFF. The CDR3 bases are TGTGCCAGCAGTTTTGGGAGGGGGCGGGGGACTGAAGCTTTCTTT.